Below, 30 T cell receptor beta chains from the same sample are listed, as sequenced in a study of blood T cell repertoires in COVID-19. This table comes from immunoSEQ multiplex PCR, and its TCRdb copy is limited to in-frame clones, with some not included. There are 85,000 to 90,000 clones in the sample; 85% to 95% occur only once, and roughly 2.2% lies in the top ten. Sequencing input: peripheral blood. The receptors shown here come from a human donor with active COVID-19. The donor label of this sample is uncertain.

V and J are TRBV11-1 and TRBJ1-1; D remains unclear. The CDR3 length is 13 residues. Germline loops: CDR1 SGHAT, CDR2 FQDESV (reference sequence). The V end was cut by 6 bases, the J end by 1 base, with 9 bases between. This CDR3 reads CASSREANTEAFF. The DNA of the CDR3 is TGTGCCAGCAGTCGAGAGGCGAACACTGAAGCTTTCTTT.

This chain connects TRBV3-1 (or the pseudogene TRBV3-2) to TRBJ1-2; D is undetermined. This CDR3 spans 17 amino acids. V lost 1 base and J 5 bases, leaving 20 bases between the germline ends. The germline CDR1 and CDR2 sequences are LGHDT and YNNKEL (reference sequence). Written as DNA, the CDR3 is TGTGCCAGCAGCCAAGCCCCGGACGGAGGATTTATTTATGGCTACACCTTC. Its protein is CASSQAPDGGFIYGYTF.

The chain links TRBV7-9 to TRBJ2-7, with D tentatively TRBD1 (6 bases). The CDR3 contains 18 residues. Germline V CDR1 and CDR2: SEHNR, FQNEAQ (reference sequence). V gave up 4 bases and J gave up 2 bases, with 24 bases separating them. The CDR3 DNA follows: TGTGCCAGCAGCTCAGGGTCAGGGGCCGCGGCCCACCCCTACGAGCAGTACTTC. Its translation is CASSSGSGAAAHPYEQYF.

The chain couples TRBV5-3 to TRBJ2-7; possibly TRBD2 for D (7 bases). TRBV5-3 is an ORF, with its function uncertain. With 2 bases removed from V and 3 bases from J, the gap between germline ends came to 21 bases. CDR3 length: 17 residues. CDR3 sequence (DNA): TGTGCCAGAAGCTTCCACCCGACCGGGCGGGGGCTCTACGAGCAGTACTTC. Translated, it gives CARSFHPTGRGLYEQYF.

The V gene is TRBV3-1 (or the pseudogene TRBV3-2), the J gene TRBJ2-7, with TRBD2 identical over 9 bases. CDR1 LGHDT and CDR2 YNNKEL come from the germline V gene (reference sequence). This CDR3 has 17 residues. Trimming cost V 4 bases and J 4 bases; bases outside gene matches: 14. CDR3 sequence reads: CASSRTPQRGALYEQYF. The DNA of the CDR3 is TGTGCCAGCAGCCGAACACCTCAGCGGGGGGCCCTATACGAGCAGTACTTC.

In DNA form, the CDR3 reads TGTGCCAGCAGCTTTCTCCGGGACAGGGGCTACAATGAGCAGTTCTTC. Translated, it gives CASSFLRDRGYNEQFF. The rearrangement joins TRBV28 to TRBJ2-1; 10 positions agree with TRBD1. The CDR3 spans 16 residues. The ends lost 6 bases at V and 3 bases at J; junction bases unmatched: 8. Per germline, CDR1 MDHEN and CDR2 SYDVKM.

This rearrangement joins TRBV5-1 to TRBJ1-1, with 11 bases fitting TRBD1. V shed 4 bases, J shed 7 bases, and the junction held 9 bases outside the gene matches. This CDR3 spans 15 amino acids. In germline, CDR1 is SGHRS, CDR2 YFSETQ. As DNA, the CDR3 is TGCGCCAGCAGCCATTCCGGGACAGGGGGGCGTGAAGCTTTCTTT. Translating it yields CASSHSGTGGREAFF. The variable domain in full, with the rest retrieved from reference TRBV5-1 and TRBJ1-1, is KAGVTQTPRYLIKTRGQQVTLSCSPISGHRSVSWYQQTPGQGLQFLFEYFSETQRNKGNFPGRFSGRQFSNSRSEMNVSTLELGDSALYLCASSHSGTGGREAFFGQGTRLTVV.

This rearrangement joins TRBV27 to TRBJ1-2; 7 nucleotides line up with TRBD1. The ends lost 8 bases at V and 4 bases at J; junction bases unmatched: 7. This CDR3 comprises 13 residues. CDR1 MNHEY and CDR2 SMNVEV come from the germline V gene (reference sequence). The CDR3 nucleotides read TGTGCCAGCGCCCCGGCAGGGGGCTATGGCTACACCTTC. Translated, it gives CASAPAGGYGYTF.

The chain recombines TRBV27 with TRBJ2-1; 7 bases are shared with TRBD1. CDR3 length: 15 amino acids. The V gene end was trimmed by 5 bases and the J gene end by 4 bases; junction bases not matched to a gene: 8. Germline values: CDR1 MNHEY, CDR2 SMNVEV (reference sequence). CDR3: CASSRTGTAYNEQFF. The CDR3, as DNA: TGTGCCAGCAGTCGCACCGGGACAGCGTACAATGAGCAGTTCTTC.

CDR3 nucleotides: TGCGCCAGCAGCTTGGCTTCAGGGAAAATGAACACTGAAGCTTTCTTT. As protein: CASSLASGKMNTEAFF. J is TRBJ1-1 and V is TRBV5-1; D might be TRBD1 (5 bases). V lost 0 bases and J lost 0, with 12 bases in between. The length of the CDR3 is 16 residues. Germline assignment: CDR1 SGHRS and CDR2 YFSETQ.

The V and J genes are TRBV5-4 and TRBJ2-4; weak D call: TRBD1 (7 bases). V was cut by 2 bases and J by 8 bases, with 17 bases left in between. CDR1 and CDR2 from the germline V gene are SGHNT and YYREEE (reference sequence). The CDR3 is made up of 15 amino acids. The CDR3 spells CASSLYFDREDIQYF. The CDR3 DNA follows: TGTGCCAGCAGCTTATACTTTGACAGGGAGGACATTCAGTACTTC.

The rearrangement links TRBV5-6 to TRBJ2-1, with 7 bases that match TRBD2. From germline, CDR1 is SGHDT and CDR2 YYEEEE. The CDR3 extends over 16 amino acids. With 0 bases clipped from V and 0 bases from J, the junction kept 3 bases outside the gene matches. As DNA, the CDR3 is TGTGCCAGCAGCTTGGCTGGGAGGGGCTCCTACAATGAGCAGTTCTTC. This encodes CASSLAGRGSYNEQFF.

V and J are TRBV7-2 and TRBJ2-7; 10 nucleotides line up with TRBD1. CDR1 SGHTA and CDR2 FQGNSA come from the germline V gene. After removal of 1 base from V and 3 bases from J, the junction contained 0 bases not matched to a gene. The CDR3 sequence is 14 residues long. CDR3 in amino acids: CASSLGDRGYEQYF. CDR3 DNA sequence: TGTGCCAGCAGCTTAGGGGACAGGGGCTACGAGCAGTACTTC.

The chain recombines TRBV18 with TRBJ2-6; D is unclear. Deletions cut 1 base from V and 0 bases from J, with 7 bases between. The CDR3 consists of 16 residues. The V gene's germline CDR1 is KGHSH and CDR2 LQKENI. The CDR3 DNA follows: TGTGCCAGCTCACCACTCGCGGTCTCTGGGGCCAACGTCCTGACTTTC. This gives the protein CASSPLAVSGANVLTF. Using reference TRBV18 and TRBJ2-6 for the parts outside the CDR3, the full variable domain is NAGVMQNPRHLVRRRGQEARLRCSPMKGHSHVYWYRQLPEEGLKFMVYLQKENIIDESGMPKERFSAEFPKEGPSILRIQQVVRGDSAAYFCASSPLAVSGANVLTFGAGSRLTVL.

The V and J genes are TRBV5-4 and TRBJ2-4; possibly TRBD2 for D (6 bases). Per germline, CDR1 SGHNT and CDR2 YYREEE (reference sequence). The CDR3 covers 14 residues. V shed 0 bases and J shed 6 bases, with 10 bases lying between them. The DNA of the CDR3 is TGTGCCAGCAGCTTGGATGGAGGGACAAACATTCAGTACTTC. The encoded protein is CASSLDGGTNIQYF.

This chain uses TRBV7-8 with TRBJ2-3; tentatively, D is TRBD2 (6 bases). Trimming cost V 5 bases and J 5 bases, with 17 bases left between them. The germline gives CDR1 SGHVS, CDR2 FQNEAQ. The CDR3 contains 15 residues. As DNA, the CDR3 is TGTGCCAGCAGCCGCTTGGAGGGGCGGAAAGATACGCAGTATTTT. Its protein product is CASSRLEGRKDTQYF.

The chain carries TRBV11-2 and TRBJ2-1, with a tentative D call TRBD1 (6 bases). The V end lost 3 bases, the J end lost 4 bases, and 10 bases lay between the germline ends. Germline lookup yields CDR1 SGHAT and CDR2 FQNNGV. This CDR3 spans 14 amino acids. CDR3 region: CASSFGGFYNEQFF. DNA of the CDR3: TGTGCCAGCAGCTTTGGGGGCTTTTACAATGAGCAGTTCTTC. The full variable domain, with the rest looked up from reference TRBV11-2 and TRBJ2-1, is EAGVAQSPRYKIIEKRQSVAFWCNPISGHATLYWYQQILGQGPKLLIQFQNNGVVDDSQLPKDRFSAERLKGVDSTLKIQPAKLEDSAVYLCASSFGGFYNEQFFGPGTRLTVL.

The chain uses TRBV23-1 and TRBJ2-3; 8 bases fit TRBD1. TRBV23-1 is labeled an ORF, and its function is uncertain. The ends lost 11 bases at V and 6 bases at J; junction bases unmatched: 7. The CDR3 runs to 12 residues. This CDR3 is CALGQGGDTQYF. The CDR3 DNA reads as TGCGCCCTTGGACAGGGAGGCGATACGCAGTATTTT.

The rearrangement uses TRBV27 and TRBJ2-3, with 13 bases lining up with TRBD2. The CDR3 consists of 15 residues. Per germline, CDR1 MNHEY and CDR2 SMNVEV (reference sequence). After removal of 5 bases from V and 5 bases from J, the junction contained 4 bases not matched to a gene. CDR3 sequence reads: CASSIGTSGEDTQYF. CDR3 bases: TGTGCCAGCAGTATTGGGACTAGCGGGGAAGATACGCAGTATTTT.

The V gene is TRBV7-2, the J gene TRBJ1-3; D is unclear. The CDR3 has 17 amino acids. CDR1 and CDR2 from the germline V gene are SGHTA and FQGNSA. The V and J ends lost 5 bases and 0 bases respectively, with 17 bases between them. The CDR3 loop reads CASSRARRVTSGNTIYF. The DNA of the CDR3 is TGTGCCAGCAGCCGCGCGAGGAGGGTCACCTCTGGAAACACCATATATTTT.

The chain couples TRBV27 to TRBJ2-7; D gene uncertain. V was shortened by 0 bases and J by 0 bases, with 9 bases between the two germline ends. Germline V lookup: CDR1 MNHEY, CDR2 SMNVEV (reference sequence). This CDR3 is built from 15 residues. CDR3 amino acids: CASSLSGVSSYEQYF. DNA for the CDR3: TGTGCCAGCAGTTTATCGGGCGTGAGCTCCTACGAGCAGTACTTC.

The gene calls are TRBV4-1 and TRBJ1-6; possible D gene TRBD1, 5 bases. In germline, CDR1 is MGHRA, CDR2 YSYEKL. The CDR3 is made up of 15 amino acids. Trimming took off 1 base at V and 5 bases at J, with 9 bases between the two ends. The chain's CDR3 is CASSQAQGHNSPLHF. DNA of the CDR3: TGCGCCAGCAGCCAAGCCCAGGGTCATAATTCACCCCTCCACTTT.

This rearrangement joins TRBV28 to TRBJ2-6, with D perhaps TRBD2 (6 bases). The CDR3 runs to 17 residues. Germline lookup yields CDR1 MDHEN and CDR2 SYDVKM. Trimming cost V 8 bases and J 1 base, with 18 bases left between them. The CDR3 reads CASRGGWVTSGANVLTF. The CDR3 DNA follows: TGTGCCAGCCGGGGAGGTTGGGTTACATCTGGGGCCAACGTCCTGACTTTC.

This chain uses TRBV2 with TRBJ2-2; D is perhaps TRBD1 (5 bases). This CDR3 has 15 residues. Germline CDR1 reads SNHLY; CDR2 reads FYNNEI. Trimming removed 3 bases at V and 3 bases at J, with 11 bases between. CDR3 loop: CASSEGGRDTGELFF. For the CDR3, the DNA is TGTGCCAGCAGTGAGGGTGGCAGGGACACCGGGGAGCTGTTTTTT.

The chain links TRBV27 to TRBJ1-1; D uncertain. The germline gives CDR1 MNHEY, CDR2 SMNVEV (reference sequence). V shed 3 bases and J shed 5 bases, with 13 bases lying between them. The CDR3 contains 14 residues. The CDR3 sequence is CASSLEGRGTEAFF. Written as DNA, the CDR3 is TGTGCCAGCAGTTTGGAGGGCCGGGGTACTGAAGCTTTCTTT.

The rearrangement links TRBV5-1 to TRBJ2-7; D possibly corresponds to TRBD1 (6 bases). V was cut by 4 bases and J by 3 bases, with 20 bases left in between. Germline V gene lookup returns CDR1 SGHRS and CDR2 YFSETQ. This CDR3 comprises 16 residues. For the CDR3, the DNA is TGCGCCAGCAGCGGGGGACCGGGACAAAAATTCTACGAGCAGTACTTC. Encoded protein: CASSGGPGQKFYEQYF.

In this sample, this clone turned up a few times. The chain combines TRBV11-3 with TRBJ1-6; no firm D call. The length of the CDR3 is 13 residues. Deletions cut 2 bases from V and 7 bases from J, with 6 bases between. The germline CDR1 and CDR2 sequences are SGHNT and YENEEA. CDR3 bases: TGTGCCAGCAGCTTAACACAGAATTCACCCCTCCACTTT. Translated, it gives CASSLTQNSPLHF.

The chain recombines TRBV11-2 with TRBJ1-2, with 8 bases lining up with TRBD1. Looked up from germline, CDR1 is SGHAT and CDR2 is FQNNGV. V lost 5 bases, J lost 7 bases, and 9 bases stayed unmatched. This CDR3 is built from 14 residues. The CDR3: CASSAPGQDFGYTF. CDR3 DNA sequence: TGTGCCAGCAGCGCCCCGGGACAGGATTTTGGCTACACCTTC.

Here the CDR3 reads CASSLAGGRTDTQYF. Written as DNA, the CDR3 is TGTGCCAGCAGTTTAGCGGGGGGGCGCACAGATACGCAGTATTTT. The J gene is TRBJ2-3, the V gene TRBV27; 9 positions agree with TRBD2. The CDR3 has 15 amino acids. V lost 2 bases, J lost 1 base, and 1 base stayed unmatched. Germline V lookup: CDR1 MNHEY, CDR2 SMNVEV (reference sequence).

The V call is TRBV5-1, the J call TRBJ2-4; 7 nucleotides agree with TRBD2. The CDR3 runs to 15 residues. Per germline, CDR1 SGHRS and CDR2 YFSETQ. The V segment lost 0 bases and the J segment 5 bases; nucleotides outside the gene matches: 5. The CDR3 nucleotides are TGCGCCAGCAGCTTGGGGGCTAGCGGTGAAAACATTCAGTACTTC. Encoded protein: CASSLGASGENIQYF.